A single sample gave rise to the 29 T cell receptor beta chains below, sequenced in a study of blood T cells in healthy people across ages. Using a J-beta primer mix together with a sample-barcoded 5' primer, a second PCR was run for roughly 7 to 12 cycles. TCRdb re-analysed the 5' RACE reads in MiXCR, keeping a single row per CDR3 protein. In the table there are approximately 600,000 distinct CDR3 sequences, around three fifths of which are singletons. Sequencing was carried out using blood. Receptor source: a man aged 55 to 69 in good health.

The chain joins TRBV4-1 to TRBJ2-3, with D tentatively TRBD1 (5 bases). There are 14 residues in the CDR3. Germline V gives CDR1 MGHRA, CDR2 YSYEKL. Trimming left V 4 bases short and J 2 bases short, with 10 bases between. The CDR3 region has the DNA TGCGCCAGCAGCCCGACAGCACACACAGATACGCAGTATTTT. Protein product: CASSPTAHTDTQYF.

Many counts were recorded for this clonotype. J is TRBJ1-2 and V is TRBV28; D uncertain. The germline V gene has CDR1 MDHEN and CDR2 SYDVKM. This CDR3 is 16 amino acids long. The V end was cut by 4 bases, the J end by 8 bases, with 23 bases between. Here the CDR3 DNA reads TGTGCCAGCAGTTCATTAGCGGCAGGTGGCTTTCGGGGCTACACCTTC. It codes for CASSSLAAGGFRGYTF.

This clonotype was seen at least ten times. The chain carries TRBV20-1 and TRBJ2-1, with 10 bases that match TRBD2. In germline, CDR1 is DFQATT, CDR2 SNEGSKA (reference sequence). The length of the CDR3 is 16 residues. With V trimmed by 1 base and J by 2 bases, 5 bases remained unmatched. CDR3 DNA: TGCAGTGCTAGAGTCTTCGGGACTAGCGCCTACAATGAGCAGTTCTTC. Amino acid sequence: CSARVFGTSAYNEQFF.

This chain links TRBV20-1 with TRBJ2-4; TRBD1 aligns across 11 bases. The CDR3 runs to 12 residues. V was clipped by 6 bases and J by 9 bases; unmatched bases: 4. Germline assignment: CDR1 DFQATT and CDR2 SNEGSKA (reference sequence). Here the CDR3 reads CSAAGTGGIQYF. CDR3 in DNA: TGCAGTGCGGCCGGGACAGGGGGCATTCAGTACTTC.

The CDR3: CASSFRARPHYEQYF. The CDR3, as DNA: TGTGCCAGCAGTTTTCGCGCCAGACCTCACTACGAGCAGTACTTC. This chain connects TRBV27 to TRBJ2-7; D uncertain. Trimming took 3 bases from V and 3 from J, leaving 15 bases between them. CDR3 length: 15 amino acids. Germline values: CDR1 MNHEY, CDR2 SMNVEV (reference sequence).

The rearrangement uses TRBV6-1 and TRBJ2-1; 11 bases are shared with TRBD2. The ends lost 8 bases at V and 7 bases at J; junction bases unmatched: 10. The germline V gene has CDR1 MNHNS and CDR2 SASEGT. The CDR3 is 15 amino acids. Here the CDR3 DNA reads TGTGCCAGCCATACTAGCGGGGGACTCGGAAATGAGCAGTTCTTC. Translation gives CASHTSGGLGNEQFF.

The chain has TRBV10-3 and TRBJ1-2; 7 positions agree with TRBD1. Germline assignment: CDR1 ENHRY and CDR2 SYGVKD. The CDR3 is made up of 14 amino acids. The ends lost 6 bases at V and 10 bases at J; junction bases unmatched: 14. CDR3: CAISQIGQAEDYTF. In DNA, the CDR3 is TGTGCCATCAGCCAAATTGGACAGGCGGAGGACTACACCTTC.

The chain is built from TRBV20-1 and TRBJ2-1; 9 nucleotides align to TRBD1. J was trimmed by 8 bases and V by 0 bases; bases with no gene match: 5. CDR3 size: 14 residues. Per the germline V gene, CDR1 is DFQATT and CDR2 is SNEGSKA (reference sequence). The CDR3 region is CSARDKTGGHEQFF. In DNA form, the CDR3 reads TGCAGTGCTAGAGATAAAACAGGGGGCCATGAGCAGTTCTTC.

The V and J genes are TRBV6-1 and TRBJ1-6, with D perhaps TRBD1 (6 bases). CDR1 MNHNS and CDR2 SASEGT come from the germline V gene. This CDR3 comprises 16 residues. V dropped 6 bases and J dropped 7 bases, with 19 bases sitting between them. This CDR3 is CASSSTGNPTNSPLHF. CDR3 bases: TGTGCCAGCAGCAGTACAGGGAACCCCACCAATTCACCCCTCCACTTT.

The chain couples TRBV6-2 or TRBV6-3 to TRBJ1-6; D is unresolved. The CDR3 is 15 amino acids. CDR1 is MNHEY and CDR2 is SVGEGT in the germline V gene. Trimming stripped 6 bases from V and 5 bases from J, with 14 bases between. CDR3 sequence reads: CASRSSGENNSPLHF. The DNA of the CDR3 is TGTGCCAGCAGGTCCTCCGGAGAGAATAATTCACCCCTCCACTTT.

In DNA form, the CDR3 reads TGTGCCAGCAGTTTTCTGGGACAGGGGTACGAGCAGTACTTC. Its protein product is CASSFLGQGYEQYF. The chain links TRBV27 to TRBJ2-7, with 10 bases aligning to TRBD1. Germline V lookup: CDR1 MNHEY, CDR2 SMNVEV (reference sequence). This CDR3 region has 14 residues. V shed 3 bases and J 4 bases; nucleotides not matched to a gene: 3.

This clonotype occurred a few times. The chain joins TRBV6-5 to TRBJ2-1; D is undetermined. The V gene's germline CDR1 is MNHEY and CDR2 SVGAGI. This CDR3 is 16 amino acids long. Trimming stripped 5 bases from V and 0 bases from J, with 14 bases between. The CDR3 DNA is TGTGCCAGCAGTGACCCGAACCGAGGCTCCTACAATGAGCAGTTCTTC. Translating gives CASSDPNRGSYNEQFF.

This clonotype was seen only a few times. The chain combines TRBV5-1 with TRBJ2-3; D is unclear. This CDR3 has 14 amino acids. Germline loops: CDR1 SGHRS, CDR2 YFSETQ. The germline V and J ends were trimmed by 0 bases and 4 bases, with 9 bases remaining between them. DNA of the CDR3: TGCGCCAGCAGCTTGGCCCCCGGTTCAGATACGCAGTATTTT. The encoded protein is CASSLAPGSDTQYF.

This clonotype showed up just once. The genes are TRBV20-1 and TRBJ2-5, with 15 bases identical to TRBD2. Germline trimming cut 5 bases from V and 8 bases from J; bases unmatched to any gene: 9. This CDR3 comprises 15 residues. CDR1 and CDR2 (germline): DFQATT, SNEGSKA (reference sequence). As DNA, the CDR3 is TGCAGTGCTTGGACTAGCGGGGGGGGTAAGAGAACCCAGTACTTC. It is translated as CSAWTSGGGKRTQYF.

The V call is TRBV5-6, the J call TRBJ2-7; 10 bases agree with TRBD1. J was trimmed by 4 bases and V by 4 bases; bases with no gene match: 11. Germline-derived CDR1 and CDR2 are SGHDT and YYEEEE. The CDR3 covers 16 residues. CDR3 sequence (DNA): TGTGCCAGCAGCGGCGGGACAGGGGATCCGTCTTACGAGCAGTACTTC. Encoded protein: CASSGGTGDPSYEQYF.

As regards this clonotype: The junction differs from germline at one of its ends, possibly a read error. The chain links TRBV4-2 to TRBJ2-1; the match to TRBD2 covers 7 bases. Germline V gives CDR1 LGHNA, CDR2 YNFKEQ. The CDR3 is 16 residues long. The DNA for the CDR3 is TGTGCCAGCAGCCAACAACAGCGGGGCTCCTACAATGGGCAGTTCTTC. Amino acid sequence: CASSQQQRGSYNGQFF.

This clonotype was counted a few times. The chain links TRBV24-1 to TRBJ2-2, with D tentatively TRBD2 (5 bases). V shed 10 bases and J shed 4 bases, with 15 bases lying between them. The CDR3 length is 14 residues. The germline CDR1 and CDR2 sequences are KGHDR and SFDVKD. This CDR3 reads CATQRGSGTGELFF. The DNA of the CDR3 is TGTGCCACTCAACGAGGGAGCGGCACCGGGGAGCTGTTTTTT.

V and J are TRBV12-3 or TRBV12-4 and TRBJ1-2, with no clear D. This CDR3 comprises 12 residues. With 3 bases removed from V and 7 bases from J, the gap between germline ends came to 9 bases. The CDR3 bases are TGTGCCAGCAGTTTGTGGACGGCTGGCTACACCTTC. Translation: CASSLWTAGYTF.

The V call is TRBV12-3 or TRBV12-4, the J call TRBJ1-2; D is undetermined. The CDR3 runs 14 residues. The V end lost 5 bases, the J end lost 3 bases, and 13 bases lay between the germline ends. The CDR3 loop is CASSPRVGYYGYTF. DNA of the CDR3: TGTGCCAGCAGTCCTCGCGTCGGATACTATGGCTACACCTTC.

This clonotype has only a few counts. The chain recombines TRBV7-8 with TRBJ2-1, with 8 bases lining up with TRBD2. Germline assignment: CDR1 SGHVS and CDR2 FQNEAQ. The CDR3 runs to 15 residues. The trim removed 6 bases at V and 7 bases at J, leaving 11 bases unmatched. The CDR3 region has the DNA TGTGCCAGCAGACCAGGTATCAGCGGGGGAAATGAGCAGTTCTTC. This translates into CASRPGISGGNEQFF.

V gene TRBV12-3 or TRBV12-4 combines with J gene TRBJ1-1; D may be TRBD1 (5 bases). Trimming took off 5 bases at V and 2 bases at J, with 12 bases between the two ends. The CDR3 loop spans 14 amino acids. The CDR3 loop is CASSTWGSNTEAFF. The CDR3 nucleotides read TGTGCCAGCAGTACCTGGGGCTCTAACACTGAAGCTTTCTTT.

This clonotype was observed a few times. The chain employs TRBV14 and TRBJ2-5; 8 bases line up with TRBD1. The CDR3 is made up of 16 amino acids. V dropped 0 bases and J dropped 2; count of bases not matched to a gene: 5. Germline loops: CDR1 SGHDN, CDR2 FVKESK. CDR3 sequence reads: CASSQDGGTGQETQYF. CDR3 DNA: TGTGCCAGCAGCCAAGATGGCGGGACAGGTCAAGAGACCCAGTACTTC.

This clonotype came up a few times. The chain combines TRBV19 with TRBJ2-5; D possibly corresponds to TRBD1 (5 bases). Trimming removed 1 base at V and 2 bases at J, with 5 bases between. The germline CDR1 and CDR2 sequences are LNHDA and SQIVND (reference sequence). CDR3 length: 13 amino acids. CDR3 nucleotides: TGTGCCAGTAGTATAGCAGGGCAAGAGACCCAGTACTTC. Its protein is CASSIAGQETQYF.

The genes are TRBV7-9 and TRBJ2-5; 7 bases agree with TRBD1. The ends lost 2 bases at V and 5 bases at J; junction bases unmatched: 14. The CDR3 is made up of 17 amino acids. Germline CDR1 is SEHNR and CDR2 is FQNEAQ (reference sequence). The CDR3 DNA follows: TGTGCCAGCAGCTTACTATCGGGGACAGTAAGTCGGGAGACCCAGTACTTC. This encodes CASSLLSGTVSRETQYF.

The rearrangement joins TRBV7-2 to TRBJ2-4; D is tentatively TRBD1 or TRBD2 (5 bases each). This CDR3 contains 14 residues. Trimming cost V 5 bases and J 5 bases, with 13 bases left between them. Germline CDR1 and CDR2: SGHTA and FQGNSA. CDR3 bases: TGTGCCAGCAGCCTGAGGGGTACCGAAAACATTCAGTACTTC. Residues: CASSLRGTENIQYF. Drawing the rest from reference TRBV7-2 and TRBJ2-4, the complete variable domain is GAGVSQSPSNKVTEKGKDVELRCDPISGHTALYWYRQSLGQGLEFLIYFQGNSAPDKSGLPSDRFSAERTGGSVSTLTIQRTQQEDSAVYLCASSLRGTENIQYFGAGTRLSVL.

This clonotype was seen at least ten times. The chain employs TRBV7-2 and TRBJ2-6; no firm D call. V gave up 8 bases and J gave up 3 bases, with 8 bases separating them. This CDR3 comprises 13 residues. CDR1 is SGHTA, CDR2 FQGNSA, per germline. The CDR3 nucleotides are TGTGCCAGCCGGGTTAATGGGGCCAACGTCCTGACTTTC. The encoded protein is CASRVNGANVLTF.

This clonotype was seen only a few times. The chain couples TRBV27 to TRBJ2-1, with D unclear. Per germline, CDR1 MNHEY and CDR2 SMNVEV (reference sequence). V lost 4 bases, J lost 12 bases, and 16 bases lay in between. This CDR3 has 13 residues. Here the CDR3 reads CASSSQTEKGQFF. The CDR3 DNA sequence: TGTGCCAGCAGTTCTCAGACCGAAAAAGGGCAGTTCTTC.

This clonotype was observed once. The V gene is TRBV7-2, the J gene TRBJ2-3, with 10 bases identical to TRBD2. Germline V gene data show CDR1 as SGHTA and CDR2 as FQGNSA. The length of the CDR3 is 18 residues. The V segment lost 1 base and the J segment 0 bases; nucleotides outside the gene matches: 7. The CDR3 sequence is CASSLVPSGGSSTDTQYF. The CDR3 DNA follows: TGTGCCAGCAGCTTAGTTCCTAGCGGGGGATCTAGCACAGATACGCAGTATTTT.

This clonotype has more than one count but fewer than ten. The chain joins TRBV6-1 to TRBJ2-1; 8 bases match TRBD1. This CDR3 comprises 20 residues. The junction had 17 bases not matched to a gene; V was cut back by 4 bases and J by 0 bases. In germline, CDR1 is MNHNS, CDR2 SASEGT. The CDR3 coding sequence is TGTGCCAGCAGTGTTCCCTCGGACAGGGTCCTACCTAGCTCCTACAATGAGCAGTTCTTC. Protein product: CASSVPSDRVLPSSYNEQFF.